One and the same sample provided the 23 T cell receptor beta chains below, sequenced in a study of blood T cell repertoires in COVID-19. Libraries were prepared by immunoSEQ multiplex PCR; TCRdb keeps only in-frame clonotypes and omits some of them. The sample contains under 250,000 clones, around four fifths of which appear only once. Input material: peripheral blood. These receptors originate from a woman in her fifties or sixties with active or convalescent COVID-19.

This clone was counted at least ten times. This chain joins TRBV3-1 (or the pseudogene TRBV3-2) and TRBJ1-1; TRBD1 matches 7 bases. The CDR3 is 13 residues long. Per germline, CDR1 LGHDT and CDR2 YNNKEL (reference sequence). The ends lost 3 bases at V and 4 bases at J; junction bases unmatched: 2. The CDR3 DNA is TGTGCCAGCAGCCAGCAGGGGGTCACTGAAGCTTTCTTT. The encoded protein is CASSQQGVTEAFF.

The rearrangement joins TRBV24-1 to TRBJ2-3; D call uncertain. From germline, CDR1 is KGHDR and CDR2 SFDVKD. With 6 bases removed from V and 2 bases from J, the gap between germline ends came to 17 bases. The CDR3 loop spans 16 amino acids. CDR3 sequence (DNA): TGTGCCACCAGTCCTGGTGCGGAGAAAGTCACAGATACGCAGTATTTT. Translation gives CATSPGAEKVTDTQYF.

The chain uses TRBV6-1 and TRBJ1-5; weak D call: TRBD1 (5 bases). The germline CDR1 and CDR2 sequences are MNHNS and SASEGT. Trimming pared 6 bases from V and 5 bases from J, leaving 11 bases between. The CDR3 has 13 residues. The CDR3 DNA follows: TGTGCCAGCAGCCAGGACAACTATCAGCCCCAGCATTTT. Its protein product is CASSQDNYQPQHF.

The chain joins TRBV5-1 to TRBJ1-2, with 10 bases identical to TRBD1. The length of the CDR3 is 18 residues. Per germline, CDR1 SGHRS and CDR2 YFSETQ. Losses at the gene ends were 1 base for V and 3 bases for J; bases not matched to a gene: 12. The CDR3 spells CASSLTRDRGKVYYGYTF. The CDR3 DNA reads TGCGCCAGCAGCTTGACCCGGGACAGGGGAAAGGTTTACTATGGCTACACCTTC.

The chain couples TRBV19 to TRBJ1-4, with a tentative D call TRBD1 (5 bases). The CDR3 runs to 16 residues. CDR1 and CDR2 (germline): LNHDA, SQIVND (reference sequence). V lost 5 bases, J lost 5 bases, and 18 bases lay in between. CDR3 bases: TGTGCCAGTAGTGCCCCGTTGGGACTTCAGAATGAAAAACTGTTTTTT. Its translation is CASSAPLGLQNEKLFF.

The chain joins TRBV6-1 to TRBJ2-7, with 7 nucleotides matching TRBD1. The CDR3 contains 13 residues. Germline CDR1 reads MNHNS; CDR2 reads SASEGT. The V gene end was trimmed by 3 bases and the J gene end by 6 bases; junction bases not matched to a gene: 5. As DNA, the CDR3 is TGTGCCAGCAGTGAGGGGAACAGGGGCGAGCAGTACGTC. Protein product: CASSEGNRGEQYV.

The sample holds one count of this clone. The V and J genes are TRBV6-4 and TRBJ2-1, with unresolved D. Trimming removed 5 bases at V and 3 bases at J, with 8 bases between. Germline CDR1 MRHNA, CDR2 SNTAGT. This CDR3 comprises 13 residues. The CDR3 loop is CASSRDIYNEQFF. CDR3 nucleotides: TGTGCCAGCAGTCGAGACATCTACAATGAGCAGTTCTTC.

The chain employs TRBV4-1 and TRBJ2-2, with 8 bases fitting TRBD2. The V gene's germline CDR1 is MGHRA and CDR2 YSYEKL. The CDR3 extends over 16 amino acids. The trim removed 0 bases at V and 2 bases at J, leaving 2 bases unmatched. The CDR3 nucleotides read TGCGCCAGCAGCCAAGAGGGACTAGGAAACACCGGGGAGCTGTTTTTT. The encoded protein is CASSQEGLGNTGELFF.

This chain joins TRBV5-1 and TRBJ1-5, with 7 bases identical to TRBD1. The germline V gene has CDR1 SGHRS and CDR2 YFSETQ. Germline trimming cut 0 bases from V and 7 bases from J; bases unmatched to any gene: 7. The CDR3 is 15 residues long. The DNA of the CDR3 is TGCGCCAGCAGCTTGGGCGACAGGGCGGGACAGCCCCAGCATTTT. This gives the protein CASSLGDRAGQPQHF.

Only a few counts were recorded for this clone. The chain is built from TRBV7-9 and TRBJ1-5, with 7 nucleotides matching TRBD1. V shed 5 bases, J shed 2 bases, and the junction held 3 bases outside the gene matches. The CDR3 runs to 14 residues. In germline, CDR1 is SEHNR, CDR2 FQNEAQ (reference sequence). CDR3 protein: CASSHRGRNQPQHF. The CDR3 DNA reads TGTGCCAGCAGCCACAGGGGACGCAATCAGCCCCAGCATTTT.

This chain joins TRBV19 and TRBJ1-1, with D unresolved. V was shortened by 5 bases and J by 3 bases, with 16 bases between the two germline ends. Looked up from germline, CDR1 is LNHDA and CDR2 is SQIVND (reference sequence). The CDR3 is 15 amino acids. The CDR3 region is CASSWRDQFDTEAFF. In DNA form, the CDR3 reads TGTGCCAGTAGTTGGAGGGATCAGTTCGACACTGAAGCTTTCTTT.

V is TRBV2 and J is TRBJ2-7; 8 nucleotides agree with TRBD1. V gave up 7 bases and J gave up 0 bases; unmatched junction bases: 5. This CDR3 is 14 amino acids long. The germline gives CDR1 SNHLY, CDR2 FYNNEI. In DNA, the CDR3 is TGTGCCAGCAAGGGACAGGAGAGCTCCTACGAGCAGTACGTC. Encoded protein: CASKGQESSYEQYV.

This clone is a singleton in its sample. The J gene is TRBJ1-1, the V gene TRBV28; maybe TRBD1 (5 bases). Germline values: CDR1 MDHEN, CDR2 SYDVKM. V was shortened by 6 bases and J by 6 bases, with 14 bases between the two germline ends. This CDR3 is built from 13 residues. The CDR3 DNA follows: TGTGCCAGCAGGGGCAGGGATCCGGCTGAAGCTTTCTTT. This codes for CASRGRDPAEAFF.

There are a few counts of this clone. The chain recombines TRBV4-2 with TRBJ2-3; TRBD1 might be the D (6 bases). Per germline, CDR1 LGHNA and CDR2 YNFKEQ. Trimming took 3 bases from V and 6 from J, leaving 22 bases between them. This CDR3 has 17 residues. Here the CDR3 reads CASSHGEGGSEGDTQYF. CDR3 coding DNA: TGTGCCAGCAGCCACGGGGAAGGGGGATCCGAAGGGGATACGCAGTATTTT.

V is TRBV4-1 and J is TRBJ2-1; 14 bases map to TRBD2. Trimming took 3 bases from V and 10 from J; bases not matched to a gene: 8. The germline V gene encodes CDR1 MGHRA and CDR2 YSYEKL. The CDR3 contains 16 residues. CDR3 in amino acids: CASSHPTSGRAREQFF. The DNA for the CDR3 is TGCGCCAGCAGCCACCCGACTAGCGGGAGGGCCCGCGAGCAGTTCTTC.

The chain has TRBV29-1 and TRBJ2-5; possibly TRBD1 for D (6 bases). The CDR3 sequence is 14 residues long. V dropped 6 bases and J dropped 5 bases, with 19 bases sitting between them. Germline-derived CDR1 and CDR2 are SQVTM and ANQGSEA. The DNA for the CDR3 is TGCAGCGTGATTCTGACAGGATCGGGCGAGACCCAGTACTTC. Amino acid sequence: CSVILTGSGETQYF.

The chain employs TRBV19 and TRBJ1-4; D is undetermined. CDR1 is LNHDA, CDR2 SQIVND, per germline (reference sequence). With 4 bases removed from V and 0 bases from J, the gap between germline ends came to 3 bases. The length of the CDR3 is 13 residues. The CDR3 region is CASSSTTNEKLFF. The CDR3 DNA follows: TGTGCCAGTAGTAGTACAACTAATGAAAAACTGTTTTTT.

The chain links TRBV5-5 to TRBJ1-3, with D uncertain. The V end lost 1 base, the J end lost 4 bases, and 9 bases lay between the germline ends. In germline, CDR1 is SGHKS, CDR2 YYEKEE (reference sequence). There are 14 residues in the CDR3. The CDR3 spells CASSLSGLGNTIYF. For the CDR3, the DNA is TGTGCCAGCAGCTTGTCAGGACTAGGAAACACCATATATTTT. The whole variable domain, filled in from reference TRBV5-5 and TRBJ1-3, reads DAGVTQSPTHLIKTRGQQVTLRCSPISGHKSVSWYQQVLGQGPQFIFQYYEKEERGRGNFPDRFSARQFPNYSSELNVNALLLGDSALYLCASSLSGLGNTIYFGEGSWLTVV.

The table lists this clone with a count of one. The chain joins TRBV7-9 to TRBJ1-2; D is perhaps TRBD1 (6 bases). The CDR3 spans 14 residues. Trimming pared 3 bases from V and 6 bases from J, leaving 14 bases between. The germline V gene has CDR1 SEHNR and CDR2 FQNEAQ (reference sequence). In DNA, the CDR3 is TGTGCCAGCAGCTTGGGGCGGGGGGCGGATGGCTACACCTTC. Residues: CASSLGRGADGYTF.

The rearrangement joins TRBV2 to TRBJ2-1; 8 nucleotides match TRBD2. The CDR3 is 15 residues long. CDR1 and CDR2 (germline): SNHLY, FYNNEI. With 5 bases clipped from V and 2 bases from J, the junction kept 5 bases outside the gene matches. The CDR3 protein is CASSPGAGAYNEQFF. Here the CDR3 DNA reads TGTGCCAGCAGTCCGGGAGCGGGAGCCTACAATGAGCAGTTCTTC.

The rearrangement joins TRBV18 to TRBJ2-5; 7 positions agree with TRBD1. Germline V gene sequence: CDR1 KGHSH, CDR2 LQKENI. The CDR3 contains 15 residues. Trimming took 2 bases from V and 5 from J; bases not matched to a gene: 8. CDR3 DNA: TGTGCCAGCTCACCAAGGACAGGTTATGGGGAGACCCAGTACTTC. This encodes CASSPRTGYGETQYF.

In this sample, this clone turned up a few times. As DNA, the CDR3 is TGTGCCAGCAGAAGGGGACAGAACTATGGCTACACCTTC. Translation gives CASRRGQNYGYTF. The chain has TRBV27 and TRBJ1-2, with 7 bases that match TRBD1. The CDR3 contains 13 residues. Trimming cost V 6 bases and J 2 bases; bases outside gene matches: 3. The V gene's germline CDR1 is MNHEY and CDR2 SMNVEV (reference sequence).

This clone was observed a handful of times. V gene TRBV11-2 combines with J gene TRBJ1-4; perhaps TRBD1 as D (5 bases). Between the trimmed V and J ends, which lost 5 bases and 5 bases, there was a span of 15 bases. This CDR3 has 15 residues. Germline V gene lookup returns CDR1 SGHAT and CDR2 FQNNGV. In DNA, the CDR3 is TGTGCCAGCAGCCCCGGGGCGGGGTCGAATGAAAAACTGTTTTTT. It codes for CASSPGAGSNEKLFF.